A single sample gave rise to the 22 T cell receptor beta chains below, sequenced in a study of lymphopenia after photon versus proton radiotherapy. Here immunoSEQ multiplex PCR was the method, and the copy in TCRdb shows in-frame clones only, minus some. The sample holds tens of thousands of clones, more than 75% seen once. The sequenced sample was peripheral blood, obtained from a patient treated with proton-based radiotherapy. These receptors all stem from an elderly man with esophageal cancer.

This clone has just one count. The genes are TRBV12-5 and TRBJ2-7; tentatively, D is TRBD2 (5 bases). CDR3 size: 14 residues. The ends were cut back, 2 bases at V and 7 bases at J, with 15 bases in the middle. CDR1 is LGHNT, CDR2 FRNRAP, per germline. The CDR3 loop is CASGLFGRVGEQYF. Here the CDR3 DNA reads TGTGCTAGTGGTTTGTTTGGGAGAGTCGGGGAGCAGTACTTC.

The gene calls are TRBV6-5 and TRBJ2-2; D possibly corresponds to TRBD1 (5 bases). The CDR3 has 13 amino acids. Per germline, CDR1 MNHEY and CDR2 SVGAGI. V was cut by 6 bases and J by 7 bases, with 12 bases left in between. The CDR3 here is CASRAGAVGELFF. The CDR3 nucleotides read TGTGCCAGCAGAGCTGGGGCAGTCGGGGAGCTGTTTTTT.

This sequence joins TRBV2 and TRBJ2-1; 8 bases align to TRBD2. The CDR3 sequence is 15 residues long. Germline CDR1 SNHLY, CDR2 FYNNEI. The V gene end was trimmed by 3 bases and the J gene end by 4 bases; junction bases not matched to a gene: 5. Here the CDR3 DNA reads TGTGCCAGCAGTGACCCGGGACTAGAATACAATGAGCAGTTCTTC. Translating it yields CASSDPGLEYNEQFF.

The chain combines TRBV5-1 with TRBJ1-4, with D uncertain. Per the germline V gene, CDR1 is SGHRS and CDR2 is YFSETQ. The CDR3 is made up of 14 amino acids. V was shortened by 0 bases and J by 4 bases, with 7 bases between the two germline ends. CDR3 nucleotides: TGCGCCAGCAGCTTGGGGGATGGTAATGAAAAACTGTTTTTT. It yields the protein CASSLGDGNEKLFF.

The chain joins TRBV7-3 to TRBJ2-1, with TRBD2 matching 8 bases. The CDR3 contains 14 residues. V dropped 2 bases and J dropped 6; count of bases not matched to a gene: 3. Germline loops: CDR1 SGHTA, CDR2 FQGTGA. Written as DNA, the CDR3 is TGTGCCAGCAGCTTATCGGCGGGGGGCAATGAGCAGTTCTTC. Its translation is CASSLSAGGNEQFF.

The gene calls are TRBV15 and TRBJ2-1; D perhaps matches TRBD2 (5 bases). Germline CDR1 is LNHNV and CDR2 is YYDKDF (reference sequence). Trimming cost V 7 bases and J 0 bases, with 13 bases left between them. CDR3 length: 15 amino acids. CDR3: CATKGGRSSYNEQFF. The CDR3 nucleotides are TGTGCCACCAAAGGCGGGCGAAGCTCCTACAATGAGCAGTTCTTC.

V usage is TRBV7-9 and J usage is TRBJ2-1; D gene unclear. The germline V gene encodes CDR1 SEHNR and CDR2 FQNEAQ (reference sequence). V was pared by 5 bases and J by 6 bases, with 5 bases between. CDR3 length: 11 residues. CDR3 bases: TGTGCCAGCAGCCTGGTCAATGAGCAGTTCTTC. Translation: CASSLVNEQFF. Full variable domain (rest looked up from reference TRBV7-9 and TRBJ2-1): DTGVSQNPRHKITKRGQNVTFRCDPISEHNRLYWYRQTLGQGPEFLTYFQNEAQLEKSRLLSDRFSAERPKGSFSTLEIQRTEQGDSAMYLCASSLVNEQFFGPGTRLTVL.

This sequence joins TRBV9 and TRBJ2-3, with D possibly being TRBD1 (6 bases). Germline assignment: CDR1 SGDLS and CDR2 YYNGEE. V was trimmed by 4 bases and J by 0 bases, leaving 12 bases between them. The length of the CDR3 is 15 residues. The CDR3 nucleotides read TGTGCCAGCAGCTCCGGGACAATAAGCACAGATACGCAGTATTTT. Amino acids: CASSSGTISTDTQYF.

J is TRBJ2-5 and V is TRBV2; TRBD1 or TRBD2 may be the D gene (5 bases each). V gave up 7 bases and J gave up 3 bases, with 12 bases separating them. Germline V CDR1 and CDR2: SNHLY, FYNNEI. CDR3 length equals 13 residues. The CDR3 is CASNGDGEETQYF. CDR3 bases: TGTGCCAGCAATGGGGACGGCGAAGAGACCCAGTACTTC.

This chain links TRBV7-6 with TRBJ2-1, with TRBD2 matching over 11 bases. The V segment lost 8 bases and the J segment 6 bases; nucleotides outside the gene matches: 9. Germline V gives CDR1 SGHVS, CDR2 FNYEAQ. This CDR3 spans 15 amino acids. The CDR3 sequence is CASGARLAGINEQFF. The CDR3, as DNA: TGTGCCAGCGGGGCGAGACTAGCGGGGATCAATGAGCAGTTCTTC.

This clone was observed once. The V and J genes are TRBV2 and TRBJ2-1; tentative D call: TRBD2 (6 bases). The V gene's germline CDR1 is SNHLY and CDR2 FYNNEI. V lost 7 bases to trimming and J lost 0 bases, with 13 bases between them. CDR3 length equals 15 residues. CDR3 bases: TGTGCCAGCAATAGGGACTCCCACTCCTACAATGAGCAGTTCTTC. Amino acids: CASNRDSHSYNEQFF.

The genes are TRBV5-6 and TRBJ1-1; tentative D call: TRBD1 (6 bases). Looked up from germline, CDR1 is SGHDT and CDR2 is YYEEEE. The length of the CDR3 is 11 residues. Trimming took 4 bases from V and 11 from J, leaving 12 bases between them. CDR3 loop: CASSEGQSAFF. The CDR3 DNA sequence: TGTGCCAGCAGCGAGGGACAATCTGCTTTCTTT. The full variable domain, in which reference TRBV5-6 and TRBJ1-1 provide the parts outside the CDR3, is DAGVTQSPTHLIKTRGQQVTLRCSPKSGHDTVSWYQQALGQGPQFIFQYYEEEERQRGNFPDRFSGHQFPNYSSELNVNALLLGDSALYLCASSEGQSAFFGQGTRLTVV.

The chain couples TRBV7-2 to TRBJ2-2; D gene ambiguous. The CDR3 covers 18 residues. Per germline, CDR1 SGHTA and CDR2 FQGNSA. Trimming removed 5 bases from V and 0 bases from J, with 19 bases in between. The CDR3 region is CASSPPNRRTTNTGELFF. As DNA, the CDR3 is TGTGCCAGCAGCCCACCTAATCGCAGGACCACGAACACCGGGGAGCTGTTTTTT.

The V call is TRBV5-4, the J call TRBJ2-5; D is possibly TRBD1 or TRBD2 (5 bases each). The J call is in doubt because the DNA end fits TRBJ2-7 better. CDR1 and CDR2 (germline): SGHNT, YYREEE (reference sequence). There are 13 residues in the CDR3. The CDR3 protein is CASSPRGPYEQYF. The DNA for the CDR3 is TGTGCCAGCAGCCCTCGGGGCCCCTACGAGCAGTACTTC.

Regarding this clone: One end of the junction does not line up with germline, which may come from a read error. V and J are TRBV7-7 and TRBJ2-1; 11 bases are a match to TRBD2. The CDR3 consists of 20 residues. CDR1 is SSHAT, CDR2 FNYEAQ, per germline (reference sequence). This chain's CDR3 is CASSLAPIPYSGGAGNEQFF. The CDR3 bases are TGTGCTAGCAGCTTAGCGCCTATCCCCTATAGCGGGGGGGCAGGGAATGAGCAGTTCTTC.

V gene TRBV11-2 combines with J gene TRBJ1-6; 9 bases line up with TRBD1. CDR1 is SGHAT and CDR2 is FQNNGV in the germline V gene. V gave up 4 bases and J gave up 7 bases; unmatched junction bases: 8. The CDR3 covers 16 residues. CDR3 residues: CASSSIGQGINSPLHF. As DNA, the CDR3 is TGTGCCAGCAGCTCCATCGGACAGGGGATCAATTCACCCCTCCACTTT. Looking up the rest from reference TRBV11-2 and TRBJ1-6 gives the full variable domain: EAGVAQSPRYKIIEKRQSVAFWCNPISGHATLYWYQQILGQGPKLLIQFQNNGVVDDSQLPKDRFSAERLKGVDSTLKIQPAKLEDSAVYLCASSSIGQGINSPLHFGNGTRLTVT.

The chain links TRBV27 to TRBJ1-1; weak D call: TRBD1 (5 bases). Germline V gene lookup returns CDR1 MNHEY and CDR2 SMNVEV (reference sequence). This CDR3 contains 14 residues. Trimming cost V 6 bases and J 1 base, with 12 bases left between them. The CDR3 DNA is TGTGCCAGCAGGGAGAGGACAACGAACACTGAAGCTTTCTTT. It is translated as CASRERTTNTEAFF.

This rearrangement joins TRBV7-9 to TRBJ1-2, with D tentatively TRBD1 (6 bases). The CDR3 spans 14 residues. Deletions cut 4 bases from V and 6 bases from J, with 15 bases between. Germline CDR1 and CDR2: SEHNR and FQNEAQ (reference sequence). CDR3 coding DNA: TGTGCCAGCAGCTCCCGTACAGGGACTCATGGCTACACCTTC. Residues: CASSSRTGTHGYTF.

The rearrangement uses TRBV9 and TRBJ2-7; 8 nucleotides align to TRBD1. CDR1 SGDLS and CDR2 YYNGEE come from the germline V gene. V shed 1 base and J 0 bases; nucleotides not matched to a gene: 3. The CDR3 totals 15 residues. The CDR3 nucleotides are TGTGCCAGCAGCGTAACAGGGGGAAGCTCCTACGAGCAGTACTTC. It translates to CASSVTGGSSYEQYF. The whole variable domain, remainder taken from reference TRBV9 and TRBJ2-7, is DSGVTQTPKHLITATGQRVTLRCSPRSGDLSVYWYQQSLDQGLQFLIQYYNGEERAKGNILERFSAQQFPDLHSELNLSSLELGDSALYFCASSVTGGSSYEQYFGPGTRLTVT.

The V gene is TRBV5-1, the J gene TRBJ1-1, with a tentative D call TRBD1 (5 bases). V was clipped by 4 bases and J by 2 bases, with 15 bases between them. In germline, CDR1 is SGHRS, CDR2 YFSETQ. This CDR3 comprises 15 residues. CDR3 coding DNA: TGCGCCAGCAGCCCGGGGGTCTGGGAAAACACTGAAGCTTTCTTT. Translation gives CASSPGVWENTEAFF.

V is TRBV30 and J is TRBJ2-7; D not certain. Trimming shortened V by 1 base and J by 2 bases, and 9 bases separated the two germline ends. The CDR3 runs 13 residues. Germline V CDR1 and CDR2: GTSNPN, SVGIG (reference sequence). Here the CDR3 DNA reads TGTGCCTGGAGTGCCAGGCTAGCCTACGAGCAGTACTTC. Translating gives CAWSARLAYEQYF.

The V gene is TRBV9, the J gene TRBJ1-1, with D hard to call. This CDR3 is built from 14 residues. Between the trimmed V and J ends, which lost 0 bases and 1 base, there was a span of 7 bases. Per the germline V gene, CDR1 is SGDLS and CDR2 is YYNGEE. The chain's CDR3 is CASSVVGKNTEAFF. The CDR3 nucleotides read TGTGCCAGCAGCGTAGTTGGGAAGAACACTGAAGCTTTCTTT.